Sequencing of this T cell receptor beta chain was carried out in a study of CD8 T cells in Susac syndrome. Sequencing of TCR beta was performed on blood CD8+ T cells and on blood CD4+ T cells. Included as multiple sclerosis controls were treatment-naive patients who had stable or active relapsing-remitting disease. Reverse transcription of 0.5 to 1 ug RNA was carried out with random hexamers. The amplification used immunoSEQ multiplex PCR on TCR beta CDR3; it spanned 54 Vbeta and 13 Jbeta. MiXCR, applied by TCRdb to the immunoSEQ multiplex PCR reads, yields one record per CDR3 protein. The sample includes about 280,000 distinct CDR3 sequences, 70% to 90% of them seen just once. This clonotype was seen only once. V dropped 6 bases and J dropped 8; count of bases not matched to a gene: 5. The CDR3 has 12 residues. The germline gives CDR1 MDHEN, CDR2 SYDVKM.

Source material: CD8+ T cells from PBMCs. This sequence was found in a human donor with multiple sclerosis. This rearrangement joins TRBV28 to TRBJ1-2, with 8 bases lining up with TRBD1. The CDR3 loop reads CASRTGARGYTF. CDR3 DNA: TGTGCCAGCAGGACAGGGGCTCGCGGCTACACCTTC.